The 23 T cell receptor beta chains in this list originate from one sample, sequenced in a study of T-cell reconstitution after alpha-beta-depleted transplantation in children. Using unique molecular identifiers, the investigators prepared the TCRbeta library. One entry per CDR3 protein, called by TCRdb with MiXCR from the PCR reads. The sample carries approximately 520,000 distinct CDR3 sequences, about 10% recorded once. Sequenced here: PBMCs, mostly from graft donor cells, sampled 180 days after TCRalphabeta/CD19-depleted stem cell transplant. The receptor source for this set is a female patient under 10 years old who had a stem cell transplant for aplastic anemia, so the T cells may come from the graft donor.

J is TRBJ2-3 and V is TRBV6-2 or TRBV6-3, with 7 bases that match TRBD2. V was clipped by 2 bases and J by 4 bases; unmatched bases: 3. From germline, CDR1 is MNHEY and CDR2 SVGEGT. The CDR3 contains 14 residues. For the CDR3, the DNA is TGTGCCAGCAGTTACGGGAGCGGGGCAGATACGCAGTATTTT. It encodes CASSYGSGADTQYF.

This clonotype showed up just a few times. The CDR3 sequence: CASSLASAGGLYEQYF. As DNA, the CDR3 is TGCGCCAGCAGCTTGGCCTCGGCTGGGGGACTCTACGAGCAGTACTTC. J is TRBJ2-7 and V is TRBV5-1, with D possibly being TRBD2 (6 bases). Germline CDR1 is SGHRS and CDR2 is YFSETQ. The V and J ends lost 0 bases and 3 bases respectively, with 16 bases between them. The CDR3 consists of 16 residues.

Only a few counts were recorded for this clonotype. The chain links TRBV19 to TRBJ1-5; 10 bases are a match to TRBD1. Trimming at V came to 0 bases and at J to 2 bases, leaving 1 base not matched to a gene. This CDR3 comprises 16 residues. The germline gives CDR1 LNHDA, CDR2 SQIVND (reference sequence). Here the CDR3 DNA reads TGTGCCAGTAGTATAGAGGGGACAGGGGGCAATCAGCCCCAGCATTTT. Protein product: CASSIEGTGGNQPQHF.

There are a few counts of this clonotype. The chain has TRBV18 and TRBJ2-7, with 8 positions matching TRBD2. Germline trimming cut 1 base from V and 7 bases from J; bases unmatched to any gene: 12. CDR1 is KGHSH, CDR2 LQKENI, per germline. CDR3 size: 16 residues. CDR3: CASSPLGTRGLGEQYF. CDR3 sequence (DNA): TGTGCCAGCTCACCACTTGGGACCCGGGGACTAGGGGAGCAGTACTTC.

The chain links TRBV6-1 to TRBJ2-7; TRBD2 agrees at 12 bases. J gave up 2 bases and V 2 bases, and 1 base lay outside the gene matches. This CDR3 has 15 residues. Germline V lookup: CDR1 MNHNS, CDR2 SASEGT. In DNA, the CDR3 is TGTGCCAGCAGTGAACTAGCGGGAGGGCCCTACGAGCAGTACGTC. Encoded protein: CASSELAGGPYEQYV.

The chain employs TRBV7-2 and TRBJ2-7; D perhaps matches TRBD1 (6 bases). The germline gives CDR1 SGHTA, CDR2 FQGNSA. V was pared by 2 bases and J by 4 bases, with 12 bases between. The CDR3 runs to 14 residues. The CDR3 sequence is CASSLTGRGYEQYV. As DNA, the CDR3 is TGTGCCAGCAGCTTAACGGGAAGGGGGTACGAGCAGTACGTC.

This chain uses TRBV20-1 with TRBJ2-7; D gene uncertain. This CDR3 region has 11 residues. Germline V gene data show CDR1 as DFQATT and CDR2 as SNEGSKA (reference sequence). The germline V and J ends were trimmed by 3 bases and 4 bases, with 7 bases remaining between them. CDR3 coding DNA: TGCAGTGCTAGTATAATGTACGAGCAGTACGTC. Protein sequence: CSASIMYEQYV.

This clonotype occurred a few times. The chain is built from TRBV28 and TRBJ2-1; 8 bases align to TRBD2. Per germline, CDR1 MDHEN and CDR2 SYDVKM. The CDR3 is made up of 16 amino acids. V shed 7 bases, J shed 0 bases, and the junction held 8 bases outside the gene matches. In DNA, the CDR3 is TGTGCCAGCAACCGTTATAGCGGGGTCTCCTACAATGAGCAGTTCTTC. It specifies CASNRYSGVSYNEQFF.

The V gene is TRBV7-8, the J gene TRBJ2-3; D possibly corresponds to TRBD1 (5 bases). Germline assignment: CDR1 SGHVS and CDR2 FQNEAQ. The CDR3 extends over 15 amino acids. V gave up 9 bases and J gave up 2 bases, with 18 bases separating them. The CDR3 loop reads CASVNGAGHTDTQYF. CDR3 DNA sequence: TGTGCCAGTGTCAATGGGGCAGGTCACACAGATACGCAGTATTTT.

This chain joins TRBV7-9 and TRBJ2-7; no firm D call. Germline V lookup: CDR1 SEHNR, CDR2 FQNEAQ (reference sequence). V shed 1 base and J shed 7 bases, with 8 bases lying between them. The CDR3 is 12 amino acids. CDR3 sequence: CASSLVGNEQYV. The CDR3 DNA sequence: TGTGCCAGCAGCTTAGTAGGGAATGAGCAGTACGTC.

This clonotype was seen ten or more times. The chain recombines TRBV7-2 with TRBJ2-4, with 9 bases that match TRBD2. The CDR3 loop spans 17 amino acids. V gave up 1 base and J gave up 6 bases; unmatched junction bases: 10. CDR1 is SGHTA and CDR2 is FQGNSA in the germline V gene. The CDR3 spells CASSLGGAGGNLNIQYF. The CDR3, as DNA: TGTGCCAGCAGCTTAGGGGGAGCGGGGGGCAATCTAAACATTCAGTACTTC.

J is TRBJ2-7 and V is TRBV6-5, with D unresolved. The CDR3 is 11 amino acids. The V gene's germline CDR1 is MNHEY and CDR2 SVGAGI. Trimming shortened V by 6 bases and J by 4 bases, and 7 bases separated the two germline ends. This CDR3 is CASSDLYEQYF. CDR3 in DNA: TGTGCCAGCAGCGATCTTTACGAGCAGTACTTC.

The chain uses TRBV29-1 and TRBJ1-1; no clear D gene. Germline values: CDR1 SQVTM, CDR2 ANQGSEA. This CDR3 contains 11 residues. V was pared by 1 base and J by 10 bases, with 10 bases between. CDR3: CSVEVGRAAFF. The CDR3 bases are TGCAGCGTTGAAGTAGGGAGGGCAGCTTTCTTT.

The chain has TRBV7-8 and TRBJ2-2, with 11 bases lining up with TRBD1. Germline V gene lookup returns CDR1 SGHVS and CDR2 FQNEAQ. CDR3 length: 17 residues. J was trimmed by 4 bases and V by 5 bases; bases with no gene match: 9. The CDR3 protein is CASSQRSGTGGTGELFF. The CDR3 nucleotides read TGTGCCAGCAGCCAAAGGTCGGGGACAGGGGGCACCGGGGAGCTGTTTTTT.

There are a few counts of this clonotype. This chain connects TRBV15 to TRBJ2-1; the D gene is possibly TRBD2 (7 bases). The V and J ends lost 11 bases and 6 bases respectively, with 23 bases between them. Germline V lookup: CDR1 LNHNV, CDR2 YYDKDF (reference sequence). The CDR3 is made up of 15 amino acids. This chain's CDR3 is CASQGGGLRFNEQFF. Here the CDR3 DNA reads TGTGCCTCCCAAGGGGGAGGGCTAAGATTCAATGAGCAGTTCTTC.

At least ten counts were recorded for this clonotype. The chain uses TRBV29-1 and TRBJ2-2, with D possibly being TRBD1 or TRBD2 (5 bases each). The V gene's germline CDR1 is SQVTM and CDR2 ANQGSEA. The CDR3 sequence is 14 residues long. Trimming took off 4 bases at V and 7 bases at J, with 16 bases between the two ends. CDR3 in DNA: TGCAGCGTTGCCAAACGGGATAGGGGCGGGGAGCTGTTTTTT. Its protein product is CSVAKRDRGGELFF.

The chain uses TRBV20-1 and TRBJ2-3; D is unclear. This CDR3 comprises 16 residues. Germline loops: CDR1 DFQATT, CDR2 SNEGSKA (reference sequence). Trimming shortened V by 7 bases and J by 1 base, and 21 bases separated the two germline ends. CDR3 protein: CSVSLRRKVGTDTQYF. Written as DNA, the CDR3 is TGCAGTGTATCTCTACGACGAAAAGTAGGCACAGATACGCAGTATTTT.

This clonotype has just a few counts. This rearrangement joins TRBV5-1 to TRBJ2-3; a possible D gene is TRBD2 (5 bases). This CDR3 spans 17 amino acids. Trimming left V 1 base short and J 0 bases short, with 15 bases between. The V gene's germline CDR1 is SGHRS and CDR2 YFSETQ. The CDR3 spells CASSLPLWRVSTDTQYF. The CDR3, as DNA: TGCGCCAGCAGCTTGCCTCTGTGGCGGGTTAGCACAGATACGCAGTATTTT.

A word on this clonotype: A read error may account for a junction end that differs from germline. This chain uses TRBV6-1 with TRBJ2-5; 9 bases agree with TRBD2. Germline lookup yields CDR1 MNHNS and CDR2 SASEGT. The CDR3 sequence is 15 residues long. For the CDR3, the DNA is TGTGCCAGCAGGGAAGCGGGAGGAGGCCAAGAGACCCAGTACTTC. Protein sequence: CASREAGGGQETQYF.

The rearrangement joins TRBV19 to TRBJ1-1; D possibly corresponds to TRBD1 (5 bases). V lost 3 bases and J lost 0, with 20 bases in between. This CDR3 is 18 amino acids long. Germline V CDR1 and CDR2: LNHDA, SQIVND (reference sequence). The CDR3: CASSMGPDTALMNTEAFF. DNA of the CDR3: TGTGCCAGTAGTATGGGCCCGGACACAGCATTAATGAACACTGAAGCTTTCTTT.

This clonotype was seen a few times. The chain couples TRBV9 to TRBJ2-5; 7 bases fit TRBD1. V trimming: 3 bases; J trimming: 0 bases; junction bases outside the gene matches: 2. The length of the CDR3 is 14 residues. CDR1 and CDR2 from the germline V gene are SGDLS and YYNGEE. The CDR3 DNA reads as TGTGCCAGCAGCGGACAGGGAAACCAAGAGACCCAGTACTTC. Translation: CASSGQGNQETQYF.

About this clonotype itself: One end of the junction varies from germline; a read error may be responsible. The V call is TRBV7-2, the J call TRBJ2-4, with D maybe TRBD2 (5 bases). Germline lookup yields CDR1 SGHTA and CDR2 FQGNSA. The length of the CDR3 is 13 residues. CDR3 bases: TGTGCCAGCAGCTGGCTAGCCAAAAACAGTCAGTACTTC. Encoded protein: CASSWLAKNSQYF.

This clonotype was recorded at least ten times. The chain employs TRBV12-3 or TRBV12-4 and TRBJ2-1; no clear D gene. The CDR3 loop spans 16 amino acids. Trimming removed 1 base from V and 3 bases from J, with 13 bases in between. The CDR3 region has the DNA TGTGCCAGCAGTTTAGGTCCCGTCTCCGGCTACAATGAGCAGTTCTTC. Translating gives CASSLGPVSGYNEQFF.